Listed below are T cell receptor beta chains from one sample, sequenced in a study of T cell responses to AZD1222 COVID-19 vaccine. Produced via immunoSEQ multiplex PCR; TCRdb's table is partial and in-frame only. The table has approximately 110,000 clones, about 91% seen once. The sequencing used peripheral blood, collected on day 0 of AZD1222 vaccination. Receptors originate from an adult in good health. Each CDR3 is given with its conserved first and last residue. Each record gives: J gene, clone size, D gene, V gene, CDR3 protein, CDR3 DNA. A D gene is named only where the DNA matches it firmly. Clone size is given for some rows only: seen once, a few or many times, or a class if the clone is expanded.

j_gene: TRBJ1-1
abundance: NA
d_gene: TRBD1
v_gene: TRBV5-4
CDR3aa: CASGRQGFRNTEAFF
CDR3nt: TGTGCCAGCGGGAGACAGGGTTTCCGGAACACTGAAGCTTTCTTT

j_gene: TRBJ2-7
abundance: NA
d_gene: NA
v_gene: TRBV6-5
CDR3aa: CAILGHEQYF
CDR3nt: TGTGCCATCCTAGGCCATGAACAGTACTTC

j_gene: TRBJ1-3
abundance: NA
d_gene: NA
v_gene: TRBV6-2/TRBV6-3
CDR3aa: CASSGRTLSGNTIYF
CDR3nt: TGTGCCAGCAGCGGACGGACCCTCTCTGGAAACACCATATATTTT

j_gene: TRBJ1-6
abundance: NA
d_gene: NA
v_gene: TRBV7-2
CDR3aa: CVSSFGAGRDYNSPLHF
CDR3nt: TGTGTCAGCAGCTTCGGTGCGGGACGGGACTATAATTCACCCCTCCACTTT

j_gene: TRBJ2-7
abundance: NA
d_gene: NA
v_gene: TRBV6-5
CDR3aa: CASTFRQDSSYEQYF
CDR3nt: TGTGCCAGCACCTTTAGACAGGATAGTTCCTACGAGCAGTACTTC

j_gene: TRBJ1-2
abundance: NA
d_gene: NA
v_gene: TRBV7-9
CDR3aa: CASSSQGGSYGYTF
CDR3nt: TGTGCCAGCAGCTCCCAAGGCGGCAGCTATGGCTACACCTTC

j_gene: TRBJ1-6
abundance: NA
d_gene: TRBD1
v_gene: TRBV18
CDR3aa: CASSPGTGGRNSPLHF
CDR3nt: TGTGCCAGCTCACCAGGGACAGGGGGGCGGAATTCACCCCTCCACTTT

j_gene: TRBJ1-4
abundance: NA
d_gene: TRBD1
v_gene: TRBV11-1
CDR3aa: CASSLVGQGKDEKLFF
CDR3nt: TGTGCCAGCAGCTTAGTCGGACAGGGGAAGGATGAAAAACTGTTTTTT

j_gene: TRBJ2-3
abundance: NA
d_gene: TRBD2
v_gene: TRBV27
CDR3aa: CASSYERGGSTDTQYF
CDR3nt: TGTGCCAGCAGTTATGAGCGGGGGGGGAGCACAGATACGCAGTATTTT

j_gene: TRBJ1-2
abundance: NA
d_gene: NA
v_gene: TRBV12-3/TRBV12-4
CDR3aa: CASSKRQDYGYTF
CDR3nt: TGTGCCAGCAGTAAGCGACAGGACTATGGCTACACCTTC

j_gene: TRBJ1-3
abundance: few
d_gene: NA
v_gene: TRBV7-2
CDR3aa: CASSLARQHSGNTIYF
CDR3nt: TGTGCCAGCAGCTTAGCGCGACAGCACTCTGGAAACACCATATATTTT

j_gene: TRBJ1-1
abundance: NA
d_gene: NA
v_gene: TRBV4-1
CDR3aa: CASSQRRGNTEAFF
CDR3nt: TGCGCCAGCAGCCAGAGGAGGGGGAACACTGAAGCTTTCTTT

j_gene: TRBJ1-2
abundance: NA
d_gene: NA
v_gene: TRBV7-3
CDR3aa: CASSLAGATDYGYTF
CDR3nt: TGTGCCAGCAGCTTAGCGGGGGCCACTGACTATGGCTACACCTTC